This record concerns one TCR beta chain sequence. The data are from a study of CD8+ T cells in alopecia areata. cDNA prepared by RNA extraction and subsequent reverse transcription served as the template for sequencing. Data came from immunoSEQ multiplex PCR; TCRdb stores just in-frame clones and leaves some out. The table records 150,000 to 200,000 clones, approximately 56% of them present only once. The CDR3 runs 14 residues. The ends lost 3 bases at V and 6 bases at J; junction bases unmatched: 10. Germline-derived CDR1 and CDR2 are GTSNPN and SVGIG (reference sequence). The sample here was CD4+ T cells sorted from blood, taken at week 0. The clonotype was recovered from a human donor with alopecia areata. The rearrangement joins TRBV30 to TRBJ1-1; TRBD1 agrees at 7 bases. Here the CDR3 reads CAWRGQGGGAEAFF. Here the CDR3 DNA reads TGTGCCTGGAGAGGTCAGGGGGGAGGGGCTGAAGCTTTCTTT.